The 21 T cell receptor beta chains below were found in one sample sequenced in a study of blood T cell repertoires in COVID-19. Sequencing used immunoSEQ multiplex PCR; TCRdb keeps in-frame clones, though not all of them. The sample shows approximately 130,000 clones, over 70% of them seen only once. Input material: peripheral blood. These receptors came from an elderly man with acute or convalescent COVID-19.

V gene TRBV5-1 combines with J gene TRBJ2-7; 8 bases align to TRBD1. From germline, CDR1 is SGHRS and CDR2 YFSETQ. The junction had 5 bases not matched to a gene; V was cut back by 4 bases and J by 2 bases. The CDR3 has 14 residues. The CDR3 region has the DNA TGCGCCAGCAGCGCCCGACAGGGGCCCTACGAGCAGTACTTC. It yields the protein CASSARQGPYEQYF.

The chain employs TRBV5-1 and TRBJ2-7; possible D gene TRBD1, 6 bases. Per the germline V gene, CDR1 is SGHRS and CDR2 is YFSETQ. With 1 base removed from V and 3 bases from J, the gap between germline ends came to 11 bases. The CDR3 loop spans 14 amino acids. CDR3: CASSLRQGFYEQYF. The CDR3 DNA follows: TGCGCCAGCAGCTTGCGGCAGGGGTTCTACGAGCAGTACTTC.

The rearrangement uses TRBV6-5 and TRBJ2-7, with a weak D call TRBD1 (7 bases). Germline CDR1 reads MNHEY; CDR2 reads SVGAGI. V was clipped by 6 bases and J by 3 bases, with 15 bases between them. The CDR3 consists of 14 residues. This chain's CDR3 is CASRGGQLIYEQYF. The CDR3 region has the DNA TGTGCCAGCAGGGGGGGACAGCTAATCTACGAGCAGTACTTC.

This chain uses TRBV4-2 with TRBJ2-5; 12 nucleotides match TRBD1. The CDR3 sequence is 15 residues long. Germline V gives CDR1 LGHNA, CDR2 YNFKEQ. The chain's CDR3 is CAPPGQGAFQETQYF. In DNA form, the CDR3 reads TGTGCTCCCCCGGGACAGGGGGCCTTCCAAGAGACCCAGTACTTC.

The rearrangement joins TRBV9 to TRBJ1-1, with D perhaps TRBD1 (5 bases). Per the germline V gene, CDR1 is SGDLS and CDR2 is YYNGEE. This CDR3 has 12 amino acids. Deletions cut 4 bases from V and 6 bases from J, with 10 bases between. The CDR3 DNA is TGTGCCAGCAGCTTACAGGATTCTGAAGCTTTCTTT. Amino acids: CASSLQDSEAFF.

Details on this clone: Sequence at one end of the junction differs from germline and may be a read error. J is TRBJ2-1 and V is TRBV7-6; tentative D call: TRBD2 (7 bases). The CDR3 spans 16 residues. CDR1 SGHVS and CDR2 FNYEAQ come from the germline V gene. The CDR3 loop reads CASSLGPPLRGASLLF. Written as DNA, the CDR3 is TGTGCCAGCAGCTTAGGGCCCCCACTCCGGGGGGCCAGTTTGCTCTTC.

J is TRBJ1-6 and V is TRBV5-4; D remains unclear. From germline, CDR1 is SGHNT and CDR2 YYREEE (reference sequence). CDR3 length: 16 residues. V lost 2 bases and J 3 bases, leaving 12 bases between the germline ends. CDR3 in amino acids: CASSLGGLFYNSPLHF. In nucleotides, the CDR3 is TGTGCCAGCAGCTTAGGAGGCTTATTCTATAATTCACCCCTCCACTTT.

The chain is built from TRBV6-5 and TRBJ1-6; TRBD1 is a possible D gene (6 bases). The V and J ends lost 0 bases and 11 bases respectively, with 8 bases between them. The CDR3 is 13 residues long. Per the germline V gene, CDR1 is MNHEY and CDR2 is SVGAGI. The CDR3 spells CASSYSKGAPLHF. DNA of the CDR3: TGTGCCAGCAGTTACTCGAAGGGGGCACCCCTCCACTTT.

This chain links TRBV30 with TRBJ1-5; D may be TRBD1 (5 bases). V was clipped by 1 base and J by 1 base, with 5 bases between them. Looked up from germline, CDR1 is GTSNPN and CDR2 is SVGIG (reference sequence). CDR3 length equals 13 residues. The DNA for the CDR3 is TGTGCCTGGAGTGCAGGGAGCAATCAGCCCCAGCATTTT. This encodes CAWSAGSNQPQHF.

J is TRBJ1-2 and V is TRBV6-2 or TRBV6-3, with 10 bases matching TRBD1. The V segment lost 0 bases and the J segment 3 bases; nucleotides outside the gene matches: 1. The CDR3 totals 15 residues. From germline, CDR1 is MNHEY and CDR2 SVGEGT. The CDR3 DNA reads TGTGCCAGCAGTTACTCGACAGGGGGCCACTATGGCTACACCTTC. It translates to CASSYSTGGHYGYTF.

The table lists this clone with a few counts. V is TRBV10-3 and J is TRBJ2-2, with D hard to call. This CDR3 spans 13 amino acids. Germline lookup yields CDR1 ENHRY and CDR2 SYGVKD. The V end lost 3 bases, the J end lost 1 base, and 3 bases lay between the germline ends. For the CDR3, the DNA is TGTGCCATCAGTGAACAGAACACCGGGGAGCTGTTTTTT. Translated: CAISEQNTGELFF.

This clone was recorded a few times. The chain has TRBV9 and TRBJ1-3; D unclear. V lost 0 bases and J lost 4, with 8 bases in between. This CDR3 comprises 14 residues. CDR1 and CDR2 (germline): SGDLS, YYNGEE. The CDR3 DNA is TGTGCCAGCAGCGTAGACCACGGGGGAAACACCATATATTTT. This encodes CASSVDHGGNTIYF.

This rearrangement joins TRBV7-2 to TRBJ1-2; 7 bases map to TRBD1. The germline V gene encodes CDR1 SGHTA and CDR2 FQGNSA. There are 16 residues in the CDR3. The V segment lost 4 bases and the J segment 0 bases; nucleotides outside the gene matches: 8. Written as DNA, the CDR3 is TGTGCCAGCAGCTACGGACAGGCCCTTACTAACTATGGCTACACCTTC. As protein: CASSYGQALTNYGYTF.

The chain couples TRBV11-2 to TRBJ2-7; tentative D call: TRBD2 (5 bases). CDR3 length: 13 residues. CDR1 and CDR2 from the germline V gene are SGHAT and FQNNGV. V lost 4 bases and J lost 5, with 12 bases in between. The CDR3 loop is CASSWRLGHEQYF. The CDR3 region has the DNA TGTGCCAGCAGCTGGAGGCTTGGGCACGAGCAGTACTTC.

The CDR3 region is CASSTQNRDRTKNIQYF. The CDR3 DNA sequence: TGTGCCAGTAGTACTCAAAACCGGGACAGAACCAAAAACATTCAGTACTTC. This chain links TRBV19 with TRBJ2-4; 7 bases are shared with TRBD1. The V gene's germline CDR1 is LNHDA and CDR2 SQIVND (reference sequence). This CDR3 is 17 amino acids long. V lost 4 bases to trimming and J lost 2 bases; unmatched junction nucleotides: 11.

This CDR3 reads CASSRTGVLYQETQYF. CDR3 in DNA: TGTGCCAGCAGCCGTACAGGGGTCTTATACCAAGAGACCCAGTACTTC. The chain joins TRBV6-2 or TRBV6-3 to TRBJ2-5; 7 bases align to TRBD1. V trimming: 6 bases; J trimming: 0 bases; junction bases outside the gene matches: 10. Germline V gene lookup returns CDR1 MNHEY and CDR2 SVGEGT. This CDR3 is 16 amino acids long.

This clone was seen a handful of times. The chain combines TRBV7-9 with TRBJ1-1; weak D call: TRBD1 (6 bases). Trimming cost V 4 bases and J 4 bases, with 13 bases left between them. CDR3 size: 14 residues. Per germline, CDR1 SEHNR and CDR2 FQNEAQ (reference sequence). The CDR3 bases are TGTGCCAGCAGCTCCCCGGAAGGGGGCACTGAAGCTTTCTTT. Translation gives CASSSPEGGTEAFF.

The chain links TRBV11-2 to TRBJ2-2, with D maybe TRBD1 (6 bases). The CDR3 runs to 16 residues. Trimming took off 6 bases at V and 1 base at J, with 15 bases between the two ends. CDR1 and CDR2 (germline): SGHAT, FQNNGV. DNA for the CDR3: TGTGCCAGCAGTACAGTCAGGGGCAAGAACACCGGGGAGCTGTTTTTT. Translated: CASSTVRGKNTGELFF.

CDR3: CASSPPGTDAINYGYTF. The CDR3 DNA is TGTGCCAGCAGTCCCCCCGGGACAGACGCTATTAACTATGGCTACACCTTC. The chain has TRBV6-6 and TRBJ1-2; 7 bases line up with TRBD1. The germline gives CDR1 MNHNY, CDR2 SVGAGI (reference sequence). The CDR3 covers 17 residues. With V trimmed by 5 bases and J by 1 base, 13 bases remained unmatched.

This sequence joins TRBV11-3 and TRBJ2-6, with D perhaps matching TRBD1 (6 bases). CDR3 length equals 17 residues. Germline V gives CDR1 SGHNT, CDR2 YENEEA. V was clipped by 5 bases and J by 0 bases, with 14 bases between them. CDR3 sequence: CASSPGESNSGANVLTF. The CDR3 DNA sequence: TGTGCCAGCAGCCCAGGGGAGAGTAACTCTGGGGCCAACGTCCTGACTTTC.

The chain couples TRBV5-1 to TRBJ2-2, with D possibly being TRBD1 (5 bases). The germline V gene encodes CDR1 SGHRS and CDR2 YFSETQ. V lost 0 bases and J lost 2, with 8 bases in between. The CDR3 runs 15 residues. This CDR3 reads CASSLGQINTGELFF. CDR3 DNA: TGCGCCAGCAGCTTGGGACAGATTAACACCGGGGAGCTGTTTTTT.